Listed here is a single TCR beta chain. The CDR3 has 13 amino acids. V was clipped by 8 bases and J by 5 bases, with 13 bases between them. The source of the sample is a study of control samples from healthy donors and cancer patients. Profiling relied on immunoSEQ multiplex PCR, and the TCRdb table lists in-frame clones only, not all of them. The repertoire has 100,000 to 150,000 clones, roughly 90% of them found once; the top ten carry 2% to 2.5%. The clonotype comes from a woman between 45 and 60 years old in good health. The rearrangement uses TRBV12-3 or TRBV12-4 and TRBJ1-3; D not certain. The sequenced material came from blood. CDR3 sequence (DNA): TGTGCCAGCGGCCTACCGGGTAGAAACACCATATATTTT. This codes for CASGLPGRNTIYF.